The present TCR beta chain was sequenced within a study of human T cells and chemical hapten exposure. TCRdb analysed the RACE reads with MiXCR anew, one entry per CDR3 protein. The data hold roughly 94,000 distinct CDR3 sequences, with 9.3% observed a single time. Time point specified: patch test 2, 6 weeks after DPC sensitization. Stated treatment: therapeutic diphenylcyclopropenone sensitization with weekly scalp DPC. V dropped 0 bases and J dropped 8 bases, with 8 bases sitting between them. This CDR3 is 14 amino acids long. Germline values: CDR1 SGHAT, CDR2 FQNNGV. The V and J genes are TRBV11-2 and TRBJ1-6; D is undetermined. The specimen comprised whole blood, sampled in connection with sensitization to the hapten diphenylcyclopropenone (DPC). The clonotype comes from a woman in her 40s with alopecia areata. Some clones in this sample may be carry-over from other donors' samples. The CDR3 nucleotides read TGTGCCAGCAGCTTAGATTCGAACTATTCACCCCTCCACTTT. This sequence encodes CASSLDSNYSPLHF. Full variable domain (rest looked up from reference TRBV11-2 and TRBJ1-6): EAGVAQSPRYKIIEKRQSVAFWCNPISGHATLYWYQQILGQGPKLLIQFQNNGVVDDSQLPKDRFSAERLKGVDSTLKIQPAKLEDSAVYLCASSLDSNYSPLHFGNGTRLTVT.